This T cell receptor beta chain derives from a study of early T cells in non-severe SARS-CoV-2 infection (TCRdb year 2021). Background for the entire study: TCR sequencing used bulk RNA from unsorted whole blood, so alpha and beta chains could not be paired. General findings and caveats noted by the study authors: VDJdb matching was skewed toward anti-spike CD8 responses, so virus-specific expansions were likely underestimated and private and CD4 specificities were missed.

Receptor amplification or capture employed 5' RACE. The sequencer was a NextSeq 500. The TCR library protocol attached unique molecular identifiers to individual cDNA molecules to correct for sequencing error and PCR bias. Both TCR alpha and beta chains were sequenced, and tight co-correlation was observed between alpha and beta sequence abundances in each sample. For the original study's pipeline: Decombinator V4 was used to perform V gene, J gene and CDR3 annotation of TCR sequences. TCRs were defined as expanded if a significant change between any two time points was detected under a Poisson model with p below 0.0001. TCR abundances were normalised to the total number of TCRs sequenced per sample and were expressed as counts per million. TRAV1-2 paired with TRAJ12, TRAJ20 or TRAJ33 defined MAIT TCRs, while TRAV10 paired with TRAJ18 defined iNKT TCRs. VDJdb, accessed 1 November 2021, was searched for CMV, EBV and SARS-CoV-2 annotated TCRs, with TCRs annotated for multiple antigens excluded. Using fastp trimming at Q25 and MiXCR clonotype assembly, TCRdb reanalyzed the public sequencing data and kept in-frame beta chains. Each entry merges the rows of one CDR3 protein and shows their most common DNA and genes. The V and J calls and clone size are TCRdb's, not the authors'. This sample holds fewer than 100,000 distinct CDR3 sequences; around 10% were observed only once. In total, the top ten clones hold approximately 4.8% of the sample.

The study was a case-control design nested within a healthcare worker cohort in London, UK, with weekly nasopharyngeal swab PCR tests and blood sampling. Healthcare workers were recruited during the week of the UK lockdown, between 23 and 31 March 2020, and followed weekly for up to 16 weeks. In regard to this clonotype: It lacks a known antigen. No base quality values were provided; no much bigger clone lies one nucleotide off.

Between the V and J ends, shortened by 3 bases and 2 bases respectively, the junction contains 11 bases. From the cysteine through the phenylalanine, the CDR3 covers 15 amino acids. CDR3 DNA only is kept here, 45 bases in frame from base 1. The specimen sequenced was whole blood. The source of this sequence is an adult who was a healthcare worker with PCR-confirmed SARS-CoV-2 infection or an uninfected control (not recorded which). Here the chain combines TRBV12-3 or TRBV12-4 and TRBJ1-5; the D gene cannot be named for sure. The nucleotides read TGTGCCAGCAGTTTTTGGGCGGTGGGCAATCAGCCCCAGCATTTT. Its protein is CASSFWAVGNQPQHF.